This T cell receptor beta chain is drawn from a study of blood T cell repertoires in COVID-19. Study as a whole: Sample material is recorded as cDNA or gDNA derived from T cells, B-cell-depleted T cells, or PBMCs.

In the study's own analysis: Amplifying reference gene primers gave estimates of nucleated cell counts. TCRdb's table, derived via immunoSEQ multiplex PCR, lists solely in-frame clones and lacks some. The DNA was the basis for D and trimming; V, J and clone size are from that table. The data show approximately 210,000 clones, approximately 77% seen once. The germline CDR1 and CDR2 sequences are MNHEY and SVGAGI. V lost 1 base, J lost 4 bases, and 2 bases lay in between. The CDR3 loop spans 11 amino acids. Sequenced input: peripheral blood. This sequence originates from a woman older than 75 with acute or convalescent COVID-19. This chain links TRBV6-5 with TRBJ2-7; D gene uncertain. Here the CDR3 reads CASSYLYEQYF. The CDR3 coding sequence is TGTGCCAGCAGTTACTTATACGAGCAGTACTTC.